These 8 T cell receptor beta chains came from one sample sequenced in a study of cytotoxic CD8 clonotypes in ibrutinib-treated CLL (dated by TCRdb to the early 2020s). Preparation of the library involved the immunoSEQ multiplex PCR assay. The table was pulled from immuneACCESS by TCRdb, which kept in-frame rearrangements only. Such tables lose some clones; where checked, under half of the loss comes from unresolved V genes, and the rest has no known cause. This sample lists about 29,000 clones; roughly 76% were detected once. Clones ranked in the top ten supply 51% of the sample. This material consisted of PBMCs, taken after 36 months of ibrutinib treatment. These TCRs come from a human donor with chronic lymphocytic leukemia.

The rearrangement links TRBV27 to TRBJ2-7, with 12 bases matching TRBD1. Germline trimming cut 1 base from V and 5 bases from J; bases unmatched to any gene: 9. CDR3 size: 17 residues. The germline V gene has CDR1 MNHEY and CDR2 SMNVEV (reference sequence). The CDR3 nucleotides are TGTGCCAGCAGTTTATTCGGCGGGACAGGGGGCGCGAACGAGCAGTACTTC. It specifies CASSLFGGTGGANEQYF.

The chain combines TRBV2 with TRBJ2-7; TRBD1 is a possible D gene (5 bases). The CDR3 spans 15 residues. Germline CDR1 and CDR2: SNHLY and FYNNEI. Trimming took 3 bases from V and 0 from J, leaving 12 bases between them. The DNA for the CDR3 is TGTGCCAGCAGTGAGGGGCGGAACCTCTCCTACGAGCAGTACTTC. Its protein product is CASSEGRNLSYEQYF. Full variable domain (missing parts from reference TRBV2 and TRBJ2-7): EPEVTQTPSHQVTQMGQEVILRCVPISNHLYFYWYRQILGQKVEFLVSFYNNEISEKSEIFDDQFSVERPDGSNFTLKIRSTKLEDSAMYFCASSEGRNLSYEQYFGPGTRLTVT.

The chain combines TRBV5-1 with TRBJ2-1; 10 bases match TRBD2. Losses at the gene ends were 4 bases for V and 2 bases for J; bases not matched to a gene: 6. This CDR3 has 16 amino acids. Germline loops: CDR1 SGHRS, CDR2 YFSETQ. CDR3 sequence reads: CASSPEAGGAYNEQFF. Written as DNA, the CDR3 is TGCGCCAGCAGCCCCGAAGCGGGGGGGGCCTACAATGAGCAGTTCTTC.

This clone was seen a handful of times. The chain combines TRBV19 with TRBJ1-5; TRBD1 is a possible D gene (6 bases). With 1 base removed from V and 3 bases from J, the gap between germline ends came to 13 bases. The CDR3 runs 16 residues. Per the germline V gene, CDR1 is LNHDA and CDR2 is SQIVND (reference sequence). The DNA for the CDR3 is TGTGCCAGTAGTATAGGAAGGGGGACCCCCAATCAGCCCCAGCATTTT. It encodes CASSIGRGTPNQPQHF.

The chain recombines TRBV7-2 with TRBJ2-5; 10 bases match TRBD2. V trimming: 1 base; J trimming: 1 base; junction bases outside the gene matches: 3. The CDR3 runs to 16 residues. CDR1 is SGHTA and CDR2 is FQGNSA in the germline V gene. CDR3 bases: TGTGCCAGCAGCTTAGGGCTAGCGGGGGCCCAAGAGACCCAGTACTTC. Translation gives CASSLGLAGAQETQYF.

This chain joins TRBV6-1 and TRBJ1-2; TRBD1 agrees at 10 bases. Germline V CDR1 and CDR2: MNHNS, SASEGT. CDR3 length: 14 amino acids. V was clipped by 5 bases and J by 5 bases; unmatched bases: 5. CDR3: CASSLGQGIYGYTF. In nucleotides, the CDR3 is TGTGCCAGCAGTTTGGGACAGGGGATTTATGGCTACACCTTC.

The rearrangement joins TRBV6-6 to TRBJ2-7; D gene uncertain. Trimming shortened V by 0 bases and J by 5 bases, and 14 bases separated the two germline ends. Germline CDR1 MNHNY, CDR2 SVGAGI (reference sequence). This CDR3 has 15 residues. The DNA for the CDR3 is TGTGCCAGCAGTTACTCGATCGAGCCCTGGGACGAGCAGTACTTC. Translation gives CASSYSIEPWDEQYF.

This clone has just one count. The chain joins TRBV29-1 to TRBJ1-1, with D tentatively TRBD1 (6 bases). Germline CDR1 reads SQVTM; CDR2 reads ANQGSEA. Trimming cost V 6 bases and J 0 bases, with 8 bases left between them. The CDR3 contains 12 residues. This chain's CDR3 is CSVGHLNTEAFF. The CDR3 DNA sequence: TGCAGCGTGGGACATTTGAACACTGAAGCTTTCTTT.